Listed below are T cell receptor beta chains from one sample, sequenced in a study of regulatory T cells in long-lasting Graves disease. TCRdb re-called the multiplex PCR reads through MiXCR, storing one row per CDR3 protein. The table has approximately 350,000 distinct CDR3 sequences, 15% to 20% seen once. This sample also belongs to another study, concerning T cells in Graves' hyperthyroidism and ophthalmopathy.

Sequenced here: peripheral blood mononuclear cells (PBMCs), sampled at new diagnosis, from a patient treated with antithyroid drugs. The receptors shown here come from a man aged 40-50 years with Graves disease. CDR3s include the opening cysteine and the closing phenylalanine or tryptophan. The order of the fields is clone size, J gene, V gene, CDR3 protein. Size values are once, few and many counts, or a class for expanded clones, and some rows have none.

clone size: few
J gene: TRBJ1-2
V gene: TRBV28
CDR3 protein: CASSLVGHLPTF

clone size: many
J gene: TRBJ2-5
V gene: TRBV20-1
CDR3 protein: CSAIQDRVQGAQYF

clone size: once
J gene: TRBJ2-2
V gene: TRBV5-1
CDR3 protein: CASGGTGFTGELFF

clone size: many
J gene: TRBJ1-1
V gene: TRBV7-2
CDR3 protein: CASSWGGVNTEAFF

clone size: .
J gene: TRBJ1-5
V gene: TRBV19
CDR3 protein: CASSAFLGNQPQHF

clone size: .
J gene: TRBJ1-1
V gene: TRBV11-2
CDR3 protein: CASSLQFGTEAFF

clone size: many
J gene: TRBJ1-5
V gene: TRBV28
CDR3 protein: CASSLTNQPQHF

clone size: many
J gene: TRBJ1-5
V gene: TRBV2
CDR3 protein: CASSGWGGNQPQHF

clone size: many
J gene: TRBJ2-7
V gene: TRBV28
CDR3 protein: CASSSLGDSYEQYF

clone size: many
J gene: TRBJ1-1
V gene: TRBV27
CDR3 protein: CASRRTGTGNTEAFF

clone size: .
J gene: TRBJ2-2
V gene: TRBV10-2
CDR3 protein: CASSESRPGLAVNTGELFF

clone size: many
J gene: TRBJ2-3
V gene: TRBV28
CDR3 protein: CASSSRPYTDTQYF

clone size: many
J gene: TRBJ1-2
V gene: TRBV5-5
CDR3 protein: CASSLSIDGYTF

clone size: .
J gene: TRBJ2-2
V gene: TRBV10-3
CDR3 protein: CASSGGEGKTGELFF

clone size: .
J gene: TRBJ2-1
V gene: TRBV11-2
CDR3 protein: CASSKTGEGEQFF

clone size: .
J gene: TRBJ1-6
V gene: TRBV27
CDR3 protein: CASSSETADNSPLHF

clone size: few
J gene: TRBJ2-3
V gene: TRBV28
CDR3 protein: CASSVNLPGQGITDTQYF

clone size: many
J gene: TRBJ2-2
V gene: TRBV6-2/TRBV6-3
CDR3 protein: CASSPLFGNTGELFF

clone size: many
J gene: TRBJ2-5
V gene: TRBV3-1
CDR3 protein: CASSYGGGATETQYF

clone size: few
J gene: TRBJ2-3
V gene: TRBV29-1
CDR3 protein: CSILSVDTQYF

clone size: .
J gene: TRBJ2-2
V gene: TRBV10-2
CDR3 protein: CASSGQGPGELFF

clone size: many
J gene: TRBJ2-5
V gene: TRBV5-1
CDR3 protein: CASSGTSGAQETQYF

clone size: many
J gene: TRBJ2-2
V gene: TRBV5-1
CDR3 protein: CASSLEQPGELFF

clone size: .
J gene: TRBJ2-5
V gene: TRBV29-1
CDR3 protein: CSVGKGVGETQYF

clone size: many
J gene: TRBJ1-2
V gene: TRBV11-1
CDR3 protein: CASSFSSSGHGYTF

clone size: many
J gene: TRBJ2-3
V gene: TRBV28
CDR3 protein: CASSLAGGSSTQYF

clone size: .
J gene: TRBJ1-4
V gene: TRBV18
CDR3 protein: CASSPASGGSEKLFF

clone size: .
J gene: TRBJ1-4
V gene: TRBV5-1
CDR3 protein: CASSLGDSNEKLFF

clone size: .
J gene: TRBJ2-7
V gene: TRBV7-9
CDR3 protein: CASSLSDRGPDEQYF

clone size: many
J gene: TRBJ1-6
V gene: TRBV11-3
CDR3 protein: CASSRGLTYSPLHF

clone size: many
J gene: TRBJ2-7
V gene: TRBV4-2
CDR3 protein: CASSDDGQTYEQYF

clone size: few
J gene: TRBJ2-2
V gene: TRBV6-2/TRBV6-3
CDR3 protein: CASSYSARNTGELFF

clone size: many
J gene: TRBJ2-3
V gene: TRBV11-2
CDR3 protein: CASSAGSTDTQYF

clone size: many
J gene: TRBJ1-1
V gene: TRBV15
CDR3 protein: CATSRDLGAEAFF

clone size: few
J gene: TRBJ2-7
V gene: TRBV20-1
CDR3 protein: CSARDFRGGSYEQYF

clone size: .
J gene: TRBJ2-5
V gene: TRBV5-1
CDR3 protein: CASSLAGTSEETQYF

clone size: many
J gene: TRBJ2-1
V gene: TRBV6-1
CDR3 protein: CASSRQAPSSYNEQFF

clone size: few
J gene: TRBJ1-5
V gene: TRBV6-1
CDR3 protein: CASSPRGWPQHF

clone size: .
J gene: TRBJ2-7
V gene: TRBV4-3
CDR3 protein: CASSTTGAPEQYF

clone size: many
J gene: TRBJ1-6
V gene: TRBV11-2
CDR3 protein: CASSFLTARQSNSPLHF

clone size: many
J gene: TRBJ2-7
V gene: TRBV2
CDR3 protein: CASRTAYEQYF

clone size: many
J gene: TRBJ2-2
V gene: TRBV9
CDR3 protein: CASSPRQGAETGELFF

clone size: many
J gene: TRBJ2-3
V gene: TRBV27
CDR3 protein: CASCAAGRSTDTQYF

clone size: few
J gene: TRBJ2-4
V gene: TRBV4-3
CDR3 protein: CASSQARRQTIQYF